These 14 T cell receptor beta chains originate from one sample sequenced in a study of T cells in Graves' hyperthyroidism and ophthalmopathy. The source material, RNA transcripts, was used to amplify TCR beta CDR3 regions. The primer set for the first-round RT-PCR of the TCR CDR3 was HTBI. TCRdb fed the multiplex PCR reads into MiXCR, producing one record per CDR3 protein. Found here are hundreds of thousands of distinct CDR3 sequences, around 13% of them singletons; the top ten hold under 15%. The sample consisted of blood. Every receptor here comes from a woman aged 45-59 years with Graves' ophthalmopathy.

CDR3 amino acids: CASSVFPLGDPSYEQYF. In nucleotides, the CDR3 is TGTGCCAGCAGCGTTTTCCCTCTAGGGGACCCTTCCTACGAGCAGTACTTC. The chain recombines TRBV9 with TRBJ2-7, with D perhaps assigned TRBD1 or TRBD2 (5 bases each). Germline V CDR1 and CDR2: SGDLS, YYNGEE. The V and J ends lost 2 bases and 1 base respectively, with 19 bases between them. The CDR3 has 17 amino acids. The full variable domain, completed using reference TRBV9 and TRBJ2-7, is DSGVTQTPKHLITATGQRVTLRCSPRSGDLSVYWYQQSLDQGLQFLIQYYNGEERAKGNILERFSAQQFPDLHSELNLSSLELGDSALYFCASSVFPLGDPSYEQYFGPGTRLTVT.

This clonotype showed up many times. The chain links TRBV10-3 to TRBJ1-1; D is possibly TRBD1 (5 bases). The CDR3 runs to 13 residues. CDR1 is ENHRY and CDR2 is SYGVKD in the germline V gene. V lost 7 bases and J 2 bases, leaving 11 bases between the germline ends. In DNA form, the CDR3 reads TGTGCCATCATGGACACAACCAACACTGAAGCTTTCTTT. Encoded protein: CAIMDTTNTEAFF.

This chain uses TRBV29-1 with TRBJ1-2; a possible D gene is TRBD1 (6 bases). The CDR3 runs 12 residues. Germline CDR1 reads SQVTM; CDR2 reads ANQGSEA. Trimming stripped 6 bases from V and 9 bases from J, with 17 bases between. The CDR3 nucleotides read TGCAGCGTGCATAATCAGGGGATTAGCTACACCTTC. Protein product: CSVHNQGISYTF.

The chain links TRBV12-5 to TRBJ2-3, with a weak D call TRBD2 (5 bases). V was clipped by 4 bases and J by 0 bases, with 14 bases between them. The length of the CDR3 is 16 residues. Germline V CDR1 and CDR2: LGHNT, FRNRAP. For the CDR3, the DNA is TGTGCTAGTGGTTCGGACTTTTCCTATAGCACAGATACGCAGTATTTT. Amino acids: CASGSDFSYSTDTQYF. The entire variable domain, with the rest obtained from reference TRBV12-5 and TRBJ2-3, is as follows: DARVTQTPRHKVTEMGQEVTMRCQPILGHNTVFWYRQTMMQGLELLAYFRNRAPLDDSGMPKDRFSAEMPDATLATLKIQPSEPRDSAVYFCASGSDFSYSTDTQYFGPGTRLTVL.

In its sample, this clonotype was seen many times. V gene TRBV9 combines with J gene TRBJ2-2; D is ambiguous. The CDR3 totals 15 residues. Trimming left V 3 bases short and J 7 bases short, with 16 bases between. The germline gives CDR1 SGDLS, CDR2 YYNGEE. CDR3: CASSGSGRADGELFF. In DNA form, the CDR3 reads TGTGCCAGCAGCGGCTCAGGACGGGCTGACGGGGAGCTGTTTTTT.

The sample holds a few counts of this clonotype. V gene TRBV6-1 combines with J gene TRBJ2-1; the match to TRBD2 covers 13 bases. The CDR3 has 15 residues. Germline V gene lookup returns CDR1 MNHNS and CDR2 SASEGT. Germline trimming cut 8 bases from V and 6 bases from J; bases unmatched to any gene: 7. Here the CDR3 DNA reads TGTGCCAGCGGCCGTGGACTAGCGGGAGCCAATGAGCAGTTCTTC. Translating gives CASGRGLAGANEQFF.

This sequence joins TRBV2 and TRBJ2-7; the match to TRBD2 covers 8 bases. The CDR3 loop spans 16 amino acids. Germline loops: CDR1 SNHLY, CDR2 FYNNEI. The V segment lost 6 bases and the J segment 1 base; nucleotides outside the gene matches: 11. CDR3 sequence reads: CASSPTGGGESYEQYF. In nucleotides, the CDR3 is TGTGCCAGCAGCCCGACCGGGGGGGGAGAGTCCTACGAGCAGTACTTC.

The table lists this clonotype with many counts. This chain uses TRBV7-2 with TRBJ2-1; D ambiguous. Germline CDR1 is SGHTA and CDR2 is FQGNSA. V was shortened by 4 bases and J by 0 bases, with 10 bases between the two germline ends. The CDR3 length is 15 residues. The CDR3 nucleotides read TGTGCCAGCAGCTCCTTTACGGCCTCCTACAATGAGCAGTTCTTC. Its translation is CASSSFTASYNEQFF.

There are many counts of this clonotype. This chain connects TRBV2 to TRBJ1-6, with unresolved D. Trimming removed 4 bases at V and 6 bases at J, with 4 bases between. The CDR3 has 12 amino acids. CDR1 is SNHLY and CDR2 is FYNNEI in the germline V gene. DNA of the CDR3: TGTGCCAGCAGTGTCTCTAATTCACCCCTCCACTTT. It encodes CASSVSNSPLHF.

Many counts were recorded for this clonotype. CDR3: CASSPLRSTGELFF. The CDR3 DNA reads as TGTGCCAGCAGCCCTCTGCGAAGCACCGGGGAGCTGTTTTTT. The J gene is TRBJ2-2, the V gene TRBV7-2; D is uncertain. The CDR3 consists of 14 residues. Looked up from germline, CDR1 is SGHTA and CDR2 is FQGNSA. Trimming pared 5 bases from V and 4 bases from J, leaving 11 bases between.

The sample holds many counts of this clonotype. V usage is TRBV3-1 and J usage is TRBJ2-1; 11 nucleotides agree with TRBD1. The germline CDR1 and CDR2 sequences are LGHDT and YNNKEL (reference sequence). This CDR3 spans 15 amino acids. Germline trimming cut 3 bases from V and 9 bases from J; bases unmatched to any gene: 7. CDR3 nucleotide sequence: TGTGCCAGCAGCCATTCCGGGACAGGGGGTAGTGAGCAGTTCTTC. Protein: CASSHSGTGGSEQFF.

CDR3 DNA: TGCAGCGCCTACTTGCCTGGTGGACAGGGACTAAACTATGGCTACACCTTC. Translating gives CSAYLPGGQGLNYGYTF. The chain recombines TRBV20-1 with TRBJ1-2, with 8 bases aligning to TRBD1. Germline values: CDR1 DFQATT, CDR2 SNEGSKA (reference sequence). The CDR3 covers 17 residues.

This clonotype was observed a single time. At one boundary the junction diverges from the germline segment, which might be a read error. The chain's CDR3 is CASSLGGGGSPFLVF. In DNA form, the CDR3 reads TGTGCCAGCAGCTTAGGGGGTGGCGGGAGCCCGTTTCTGGTCTTC. The V gene is TRBV7-3, the J gene TRBJ2-1, with 7 bases that match TRBD2. CDR3 length: 15 amino acids. Germline V CDR1 and CDR2: SGHTA, FQGTGA.

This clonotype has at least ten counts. CDR3 nucleotides: TGTGCCAGCACCCTCAACCTGAACACTGAAGCTTTCTTT. Encoded protein: CASTLNLNTEAFF. This chain links TRBV3-1 with TRBJ1-1, with D unresolved. CDR1 and CDR2 (germline): LGHDT, YNNKEL (reference sequence). CDR3 length: 13 residues. The V end lost 7 bases, the J end lost 0 bases, and 9 bases lay between the germline ends.